This T cell receptor (beta chain) was captured in a study of blood T cells in healthy people across ages. Findings of the study overall: Researchers said unsorted PBMCs prevented a conclusive naive versus antigen-experienced comparison.

This clonotype was observed a few times. Its specificity is not known. Primed by a sample-barcoded 5' primer and a J-beta primer mix, a second PCR proceeded for about 7 to 11 cycles. TCRdb reprocessed the 5' RACE reads with MiXCR, giving one entry per CDR3 protein. The sample yields roughly 1,100,000 distinct CDR3 sequences, under 30% seen once. The same specimen was also included in a second study, on T cells of mothers and their children. This second study says: Slightly higher overlap, not significant, was seen in related mother-child pairs than in unrelated pairs.

Material for sequencing was blood. This clonotype was obtained from a girl aged 2-10 years in good health.

CDR3 bases: TGCGCCAGCAAGTGGGGGGCCGAAAACACTGAAGCTTTCTTT. This codes for CASKWGAENTEAFF. The chain is built from TRBV5-1 and TRBJ1-1, with TRBD1 as a possible D gene (6 bases). Looked up from germline, CDR1 is SGHRS and CDR2 is YFSETQ. Trimming cost V 6 bases and J 2 bases, with 14 bases left between them. This CDR3 has 14 residues.